A selection of T cell receptor beta chains follows, all from one sample in a study of T cells in Graves' hyperthyroidism and ophthalmopathy. TCRdb processed the multiplex PCR reads anew with MiXCR; each CDR3 protein has one entry. The profile shows around 620,000 distinct CDR3 sequences, around 15% of them singletons. Sequenced material: blood. Receptor source: a woman under 40 with Graves' hyperthyroidism. Both conserved end residues are part of each CDR3. D genes are given only for firm matches. Not all rows give a size; the values are once, few, many and, for expanded clones, a class.

TGCGCCAGCAGCGACAGGGGATCCTACAATGAGCAGTTCTTC | CASSDRGSYNEQFF | TRBJ2-1 | many | TRBV5-1 | TRBD1
TGTGCCAGTAGTATCGCTACAGGGGGCGGCTACGAGCAGTACTTC | CASSIATGGGYEQYF | TRBJ2-7 | once | TRBV19 | TRBD1
TGTGCTAGTGGTTTGACTAGCGGGGACTACAATGAGCAGTTCTTC | CASGLTSGDYNEQFF | TRBJ2-1 | . | TRBV12-5 | TRBD2
TGTGCCAGCAGTTTCCGACTAGCTCCCTCTGGCTCCTACAATGAGCAGTTCTTC | CASSFRLAPSGSYNEQFF | TRBJ2-1 | few | TRBV12-3/TRBV12-4 | TRBD2
TGCAGTGCTAAAGTGGGAGCTGGGGAGACCCAGTACTTC | CSAKVGAGETQYF | TRBJ2-5 | . | TRBV20-1 | .
TGTGCCAGCAGCGTTAGCGGGAGGGCCCATGAGCAGTTCTTC | CASSVSGRAHEQFF | TRBJ2-1 | few | TRBV9 | TRBD2
TGTGCCAGCAGCTTAGTAGGGACTTGGAGTGAGCAGTTCTTC | CASSLVGTWSEQFF | TRBJ2-1 | . | TRBV7-9 | .
TGTGCCAGCAGCTTATTATTGGATCAGCCCCAGCATTTT | CASSLLLDQPQHF | TRBJ1-5 | . | TRBV7-3 | .
TGCGCCAGCACCCGGGGGGGGACAGGAGACACTGAAGCTTTCTTT | CASTRGGTGDTEAFF | TRBJ1-1 | many | TRBV5-1 | TRBD1
TGTGCCAGCAGTTTTATCACTCAGAAAGCAGTCGACTATGGCTACACCTTC | CASSFITQKAVDYGYTF | TRBJ1-2 | many | TRBV12-3/TRBV12-4 | .
TGTGCCAGCAGCTCCGGGGACAGCCCGGGGGAGCAGTTCTTC | CASSSGDSPGEQFF | TRBJ2-1 | . | TRBV7-2 | TRBD1
TGTGCCAGCAGTCTGATCGGGTTGGGACAGGGATATGGCTACACCTTC | CASSLIGLGQGYGYTF | TRBJ1-2 | few | TRBV6-1 | TRBD1
TGTGCCAGCAGCTTTCGGGCTAGCGGGAGAATACCGTATTTT | CASSFRASGRIPYF | TRBJ2-3 | . | TRBV5-5 | TRBD2
TGTGCCAGCAGCTTGGGACAGGGGCAGGGAAAACTGTTTTTT | CASSLGQGQGKLFF | TRBJ1-4 | . | TRBV5-6 | TRBD1
TGTGCCAGCAGCCAACGAGGGTCCAATGAAAAACTGTTTTTT | CASSQRGSNEKLFF | TRBJ1-4 | many | TRBV3-1 | .
TGTGCCAGCCAGACGCAGGGGGGGCGAGAGACCCAGTACTTC | CASQTQGGRETQYF | TRBJ2-5 | many | TRBV28 | .
TGTGCCAGCAGTTTATCAACATACAGGGGAGCCAAAAACATTCAGTACTTC | CASSLSTYRGAKNIQYF | TRBJ2-4 | many | TRBV28 | TRBD1
TGCAGTGCTAGTTTCCCCAGGAATGAAAAACTGTTTTTT | CSASFPRNEKLFF | TRBJ1-4 | many | TRBV20-1 | .
TGTGCCAGCAGAGTAGCGGGGGCCTTAGATACGCAGTATTTT | CASRVAGALDTQYF | TRBJ2-3 | many | TRBV7-2 | TRBD2
TGTGCCAGCAGTGAGGGACAGGGGGCCTTCTATGGCTACACCTTC | CASSEGQGAFYGYTF | TRBJ1-2 | many | TRBV6-1 | TRBD1
TGTGCCAGCAGCCCGGAAAACAGGGTCGGGCCAGATACGCAGTATTTT | CASSPENRVGPDTQYF | TRBJ2-3 | . | TRBV9 | .
TGCGCCAGCAGCTTGGATAGCAGCTTGAACACCGGGGAGCTGTTTTTT | CASSLDSSLNTGELFF | TRBJ2-2 | few | TRBV5-1 | .
TGTGCCAGCAGTGCTCAGACTAGCGGGGGCTTCGAGCAGTACTTC | CASSAQTSGGFEQYF | TRBJ2-7 | . | TRBV28 | TRBD2
TGTGCCAGCAGCCTCACGTCTTCGGCCAACGTCCTGACTTTC | CASSLTSSANVLTF | TRBJ2-6 | few | TRBV9 | .
TGTGCCAGTAGTCACAGGGGTACCAATCAGCCCCAGCATTTT | CASSHRGTNQPQHF | TRBJ1-5 | . | TRBV19 | TRBD1
TGTGCCAGCAGCGTAGCTAGGGGGCAGGGGGCTGTCAATGAGCAGTTCTTC | CASSVARGQGAVNEQFF | TRBJ2-1 | . | TRBV9 | TRBD1
TGTGCCAGTAGTATGCAGGGACACCGCGAGCAGTACTTC | CASSMQGHREQYF | TRBJ2-7 | few | TRBV19 | .
TGTGCCAGCTCACCACCGGTCTCGACAGGTTCGCCCTACGAGCAGTACTTC | CASSPPVSTGSPYEQYF | TRBJ2-7 | . | TRBV18 | .
TGTGCCAGCAGTGACGGCCATGAGCAGTTCTTC | CASSDGHEQFF | TRBJ2-1 | many | TRBV2 | .